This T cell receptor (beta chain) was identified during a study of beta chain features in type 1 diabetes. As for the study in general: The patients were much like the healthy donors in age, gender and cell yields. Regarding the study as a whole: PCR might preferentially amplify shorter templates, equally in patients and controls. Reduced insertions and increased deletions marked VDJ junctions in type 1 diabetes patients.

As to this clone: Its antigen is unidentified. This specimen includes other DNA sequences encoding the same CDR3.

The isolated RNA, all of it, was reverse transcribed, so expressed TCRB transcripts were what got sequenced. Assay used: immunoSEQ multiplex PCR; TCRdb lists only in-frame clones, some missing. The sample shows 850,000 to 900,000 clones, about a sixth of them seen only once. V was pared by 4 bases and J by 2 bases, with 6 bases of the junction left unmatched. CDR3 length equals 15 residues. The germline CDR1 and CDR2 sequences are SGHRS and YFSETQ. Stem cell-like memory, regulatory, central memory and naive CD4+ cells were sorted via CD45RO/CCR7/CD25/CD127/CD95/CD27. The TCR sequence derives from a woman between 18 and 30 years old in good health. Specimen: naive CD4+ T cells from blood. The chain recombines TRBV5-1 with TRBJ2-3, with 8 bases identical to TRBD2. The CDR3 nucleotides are TGCGCCAGCAGCCCGGGAGCGGGAGCCACAGATACGCAGTATTTT. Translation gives CASSPGAGATDTQYF.